The clone carrying this TCR beta chain appeared once. This sample is part of a study of cytomegalovirus exposure and HLA in healthy donors. Background on the study: About 80 million unique TCR sequences came from HLA-typed donors in an early release.

The PCR employed 60 Vbeta primers together with 13 Jbeta primers. This table comes from immunoSEQ multiplex PCR, and its TCRdb copy is limited to in-frame clones, with some not included. The repertoire holds about 160,000 clones, with 82% as singletons. The CDR3 covers 12 residues. Germline CDR1 and CDR2: SGHRS and YFSETQ. V was trimmed by 0 bases and J by 5 bases, leaving 5 bases between them. Material: PBMCs. V usage is TRBV5-1 and J usage is TRBJ2-5; D perhaps matches TRBD1 (5 bases). The sequence derives from a girl aged 2-15 years in good health and CMV-seropositive. The chain's CDR3 is CASSLEGETQYF. CDR3 DNA: TGCGCCAGCAGCTTGGAGGGGGAGACCCAGTACTTC.